A single sample is the source of the 7 T cell receptor beta chains below, sequenced in a study of response to subunit inactivated influenza vaccine. TCRdb redid the calling of the RT-PCR reads with MiXCR, one entry per CDR3 protein. In the table there are about 650,000 distinct CDR3 sequences, 15% to 19% of which are singletons. The sequenced sample was PBMCs from blood, obtained 11 to 12 days after vaccination. These receptor sequences come from a man aged 45-60 years who received an inactivated influenza vaccine.

This clonotype was counted only a few times. This rearrangement joins TRBV18 to TRBJ1-6; 11 bases map to TRBD1. V shed 5 bases and J 10 bases; nucleotides not matched to a gene: 7. The CDR3 runs 15 residues. The germline CDR1 and CDR2 sequences are KGHSH and LQKENI. The CDR3 DNA follows: TGTGCCAGCTCAGCGGGACAGGGGGTGCGATCACCCCTCCACTTT. Its protein is CASSAGQGVRSPLHF.

This chain uses TRBV4-2 with TRBJ2-7, with D possibly being TRBD1 or TRBD2 (5 bases each). Germline values: CDR1 LGHNA, CDR2 YNFKEQ. CDR3 length: 15 amino acids. With 1 base removed from V and 6 bases from J, the gap between germline ends came to 16 bases. DNA for the CDR3: TGTGCCAGCAGCCAAGTATTGGGGGTCCTGCGCGAGCAGTACTTC. Translated: CASSQVLGVLREQYF.

This clonotype turned up a few times. The chain carries TRBV6-2 or TRBV6-3 and TRBJ2-5; D might be TRBD2 (7 bases). The length of the CDR3 is 12 residues. Germline lookup yields CDR1 MNHEY and CDR2 SVGEGT. V was shortened by 11 bases and J by 9 bases, with 19 bases between the two germline ends. CDR3 protein: CASRADGGPQYF. The CDR3 coding sequence is TGTGCCTCAAGAGCGGACGGGGGGCCCCAGTACTTC.

This clonotype occurred a few times. The V and J genes are TRBV29-1 and TRBJ2-7; D could derive from TRBD1 or TRBD2 (5 bases each). This CDR3 region has 13 residues. V was shortened by 6 bases and J by 3 bases, with 15 bases between the two germline ends. Germline V lookup: CDR1 SQVTM, CDR2 ANQGSEA. The CDR3 loop is CSVVSGGNYEQYF. DNA for the CDR3: TGCAGCGTCGTGAGTGGGGGTAACTACGAGCAGTACTTC.

The genes are TRBV9 and TRBJ2-3, with D perhaps given as TRBD1 or TRBD2 (6 bases each). V dropped 2 bases and J dropped 6 bases, with 22 bases sitting between them. This CDR3 region has 17 residues. Germline-derived CDR1 and CDR2 are SGDLS and YYNGEE. The CDR3: CASSVGAIADLRDTQYF. The DNA for the CDR3 is TGTGCCAGCAGCGTGGGGGCGATAGCGGACCTCCGGGATACGCAGTATTTT.

The table lists this clonotype with many counts. The chain carries TRBV12-3 or TRBV12-4 and TRBJ2-7; 9 bases line up with TRBD2. This CDR3 has 15 amino acids. With 2 bases clipped from V and 3 bases from J, the junction kept 5 bases outside the gene matches. This CDR3 is CASSLWSGGNYEQYF. The CDR3 DNA reads TGTGCCAGCAGTTTATGGAGCGGGGGGAACTACGAGCAGTACTTC.

V and J are TRBV5-1 and TRBJ1-2, with D possibly matching TRBD1 (5 bases). The V gene's germline CDR1 is SGHRS and CDR2 YFSETQ. Trimming removed 0 bases at V and 2 bases at J, with 14 bases between. The CDR3 runs to 16 residues. The CDR3 nucleotides read TGCGCCAGCAGCTTGGGCTCGGACATCGCCAACTATGGCTACACCTTC. This gives the protein CASSLGSDIANYGYTF.